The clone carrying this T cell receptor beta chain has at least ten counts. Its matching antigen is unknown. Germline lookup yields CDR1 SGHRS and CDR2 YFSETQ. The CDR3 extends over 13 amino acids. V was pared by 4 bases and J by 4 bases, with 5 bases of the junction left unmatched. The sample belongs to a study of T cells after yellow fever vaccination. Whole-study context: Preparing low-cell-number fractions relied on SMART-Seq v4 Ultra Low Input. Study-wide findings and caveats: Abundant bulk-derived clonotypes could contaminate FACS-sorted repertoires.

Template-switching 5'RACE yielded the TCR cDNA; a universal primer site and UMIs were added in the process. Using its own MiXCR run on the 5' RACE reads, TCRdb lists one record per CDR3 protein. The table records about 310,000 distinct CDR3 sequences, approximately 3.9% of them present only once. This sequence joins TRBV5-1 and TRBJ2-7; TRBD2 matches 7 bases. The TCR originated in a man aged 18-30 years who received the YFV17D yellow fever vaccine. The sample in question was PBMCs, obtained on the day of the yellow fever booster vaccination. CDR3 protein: CASSIWGGYEQYF. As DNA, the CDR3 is TGCGCCAGCAGCATATGGGGAGGGTACGAGCAGTACTTC.